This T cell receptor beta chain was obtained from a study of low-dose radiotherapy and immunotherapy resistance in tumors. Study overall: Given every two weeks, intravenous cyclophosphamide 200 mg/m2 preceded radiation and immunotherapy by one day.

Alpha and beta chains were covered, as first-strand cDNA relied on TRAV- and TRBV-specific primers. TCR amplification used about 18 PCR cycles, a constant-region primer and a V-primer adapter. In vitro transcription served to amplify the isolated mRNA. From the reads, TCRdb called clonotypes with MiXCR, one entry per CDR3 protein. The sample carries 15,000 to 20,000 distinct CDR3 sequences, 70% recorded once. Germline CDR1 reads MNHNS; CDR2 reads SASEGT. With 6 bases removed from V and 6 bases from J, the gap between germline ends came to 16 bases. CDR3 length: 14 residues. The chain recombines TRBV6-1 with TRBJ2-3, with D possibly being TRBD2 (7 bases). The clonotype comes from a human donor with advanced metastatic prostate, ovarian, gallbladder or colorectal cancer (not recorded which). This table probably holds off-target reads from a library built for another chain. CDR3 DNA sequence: TGTGCCAGCAGGCCGAGGGGGGGTGGTGATACGCAGTATTTT. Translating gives CASRPRGGGDTQYF.